This T cell receptor beta chain stems from a study of cytomegalovirus exposure and HLA in healthy donors. Study-wide results and caveats: The listing of 150 to 200 TCR beta chains classed them as cytomegalovirus-associated.

Researchers ran the PCR with 60 Vbeta and 13 Jbeta primers. TCRdb's copy holds only in-frame clones and misses some; the assay was immunoSEQ multiplex PCR. This table has 150,000 to 200,000 clones, 79% appearing once. Concerning this clone itself: Its antigen is not known.

The receptor was isolated from a woman in her forties or fifties in good health and CMV-seronegative. Sequenced material: PBMCs.

CDR3 amino acids: CASSADRLVYNEQFF. DNA for the CDR3: TGTGCCAGCAGCGCAGACAGGTTAGTCTACAATGAGCAGTTCTTC. The genes are TRBV5-5 and TRBJ2-1; D is perhaps TRBD1 (6 bases). Germline CDR1 reads SGHKS; CDR2 reads YYEKEE (reference sequence). V lost 4 bases and J lost 3, with 14 bases in between. The CDR3 loop spans 15 amino acids.